This passage covers 3 T cell receptor beta chains from one sample sequenced in a study of blood T cell repertoires in COVID-19. The repertoire was sequenced with immunoSEQ multiplex PCR; TCRdb's copy has only in-frame clones and lacks some. This table has some 120,000 clones, 85% to 90% appearing once. The sequenced sample was peripheral blood. These receptors were collected from a woman in her forties or fifties with acute or convalescent COVID-19.

The genes are TRBV27 and TRBJ2-1; 10 bases match TRBD2. The CDR3 consists of 14 residues. Germline values: CDR1 MNHEY, CDR2 SMNVEV (reference sequence). Trimming took 7 bases from V and 4 from J; bases not matched to a gene: 4. The CDR3 loop is CASTGTSAYNEQFF. The CDR3 DNA follows: TGTGCCAGCACAGGGACTAGCGCTTACAATGAGCAGTTCTTC.

The chain is built from TRBV6-6 and TRBJ1-4; maybe TRBD1 (5 bases). Trimming took 6 bases from V and 7 from J, leaving 12 bases between them. Germline V CDR1 and CDR2: MNHNY, SVGAGI (reference sequence). There are 13 residues in the CDR3. CDR3 coding DNA: TGTGCCAGCAGGTCGGGGGTGGCTGAAAAACTGTTTTTT. This encodes CASRSGVAEKLFF.

This chain connects TRBV5-1 to TRBJ2-7, with D unclear. The CDR3 sequence is 14 residues long. Between the trimmed V and J ends, which lost 0 bases and 1 base, there was a span of 8 bases. Germline V CDR1 and CDR2: SGHRS, YFSETQ. The CDR3 loop reads CASSLVYSSYEQYF. The CDR3 DNA is TGCGCCAGCAGCTTGGTGTACAGTTCCTACGAGCAGTACTTC.